Described below is a single T cell receptor (beta chain) sequence and its context. These data come from a study of OX40 agonist ivuxolimab in advanced cancers. Study context: Dose-escalation patients' cancers were hepatocellular carcinoma, melanoma, renal cell or head and neck cancer. Prior therapy, whether anti-PD-1, anti-PD-L1 or anti-CTLA-4, was allowed, and 30% to 40% had some. Averaging roughly 60 years in age, with a range of 23 to 79, the cohort was approximately 87% male.

Sequencing used immunoSEQ multiplex PCR; TCRdb keeps in-frame clones, though not all of them. Counted here are around 90,000 clones, roughly 90% occurring once; the ten biggest clones make up under 3%. The V end lost 6 bases, the J end lost 0 bases, and 17 bases lay between the germline ends. The V gene's germline CDR1 is MDHEN and CDR2 SYDVKM. The CDR3 loop spans 16 amino acids. This clonotype was obtained from an adult with an advanced solid tumor such as melanoma, head and neck, liver or kidney cancer. The sequencing here drew on CD4+ or CD8+ T cells sorted from blood, taken in a trial of the OX40 agonist ivuxolimab. This rearrangement joins TRBV28 to TRBJ1-1, with a weak D call TRBD1 (6 bases). CDR3 sequence reads: CASRASEGQLNTEAFF. The CDR3 DNA follows: TGTGCCAGCAGAGCTAGTGAGGGACAACTGAACACTGAAGCTTTCTTT. Full variable domain (rest looked up from reference TRBV28 and TRBJ1-1): DVKVTQSSRYLVKRTGEKVFLECVQDMDHENMFWYRQDPGLGLRLIYFSYDVKMKEKGDIPEGYSVSREKKERFSLILESASTNQTSMYLCASRASEGQLNTEAFFGQGTRLTVV.